This note documents a single T cell receptor beta chain sequence. Its antigen remains unidentified. The data are from a study of Ad26.COV2.S vaccination and SARS-CoV-2 variants. The table came from immunoSEQ multiplex PCR; TCRdb's copy has only in-frame clones and leaves some out. The sample records under 150,000 clones, 86% being singletons. This CDR3 spans 13 amino acids. Germline V gene sequence: CDR1 KGHSY, CDR2 FQNENV. V was shortened by 1 base and J by 5 bases, with 6 bases between the two germline ends. Findings and caveats of the study: Overall T cell responses may have been underestimated by the analyses of TCR breadth and depth. Participants in the vaccine arm had higher spike-specific TCR breadth; placebo recipients had lower.

The clonotype comes from a human donor who had recovered from COVID-19. The sequences come from peripheral blood, collected after recovery from COVID-19. V usage is TRBV16 and J usage is TRBJ1-5; no clear D. The CDR3 DNA follows: TGTGCCAGCAGCCAATACAATGATCAGCCCCAGCATTTT. Its translation: CASSQYNDQPQHF. Variable domain in full (rest from reference TRBV16 and TRBJ1-5): GEEVAQTPKHLVRGEGQKAKLYCAPIKGHSYVFWYQQVLKNEFKFLISFQNENVFDETGMPKERFSAKCLPNSPCSLEIQATKLEDSAVYFCASSQYNDQPQHFGDGTRLSIL.